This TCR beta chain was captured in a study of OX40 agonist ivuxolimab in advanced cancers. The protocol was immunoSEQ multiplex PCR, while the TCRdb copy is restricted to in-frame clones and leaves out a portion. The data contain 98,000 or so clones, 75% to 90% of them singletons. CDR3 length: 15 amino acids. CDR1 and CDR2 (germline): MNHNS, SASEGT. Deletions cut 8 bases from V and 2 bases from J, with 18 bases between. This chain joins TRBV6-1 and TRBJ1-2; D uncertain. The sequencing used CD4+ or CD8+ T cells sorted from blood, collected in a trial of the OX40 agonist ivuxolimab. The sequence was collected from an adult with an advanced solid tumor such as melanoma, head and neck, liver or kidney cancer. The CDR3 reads CASDRVFGENYGYTF. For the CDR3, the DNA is TGTGCCAGCGACCGAGTTTTCGGGGAGAACTATGGCTACACCTTC.